The present T cell receptor beta chain was sequenced within a study of cytomegalovirus exposure and HLA in healthy donors. Study results and limitations: Specific recognition of CMV antigens was confirmed in vitro for a few chains (all CMV-associated).

This clone turned up a few times. Its antigen is currently unknown. Germline V gene lookup returns CDR1 GTSNPN and CDR2 SVGIG (reference sequence). The CDR3 runs 14 residues. V lost 3 bases and J lost 7, with 18 bases in between. Use of 60 Vbeta and 13 Jbeta primers characterized the PCR. Sequencing was performed with immunoSEQ multiplex PCR; in TCRdb, only in-frame clones are kept and a portion is missing. This sample has about 150,000 clones, with around three quarters found just once. The clonotype comes from a male donor in good health and CMV-seronegative. This chain uses TRBV30 with TRBJ2-5; D not certain. The sequencing input was PBMCs. CDR3 residues: CAWSHGQTPGTQYF. The CDR3 bases are TGTGCCTGGAGCCACGGCCAAACCCCGGGGACCCAGTACTTC. The full variable domain, its missing parts supplied by reference TRBV30 and TRBJ2-5, is SQTIHQWPATLVQPVGSPLSLECTVEGTSNPNLYWYRQAAGRGLQLLFYSVGIGQISSEVPQNLSASRPQDRQFILSSKKLLLSDSGFYLCAWSHGQTPGTQYFGPGTRLLVL.